These 32 T cell receptor beta chains were all obtained from the same sample, sequenced in a study of blood T cells in healthy people across ages. The use of a sample-barcoded 5' primer and a J-beta primer mix characterized a second PCR of roughly 6 to 12 cycles. From the 5' RACE reads, TCRdb called clonotypes with MiXCR, one entry per CDR3 protein. The sample carries 700,000 to 900,000 distinct CDR3 sequences, approximately 55% recorded once. The material sequenced was blood. These receptors were collected from a man aged 80 or over in good health.

The chain uses TRBV21-1 and TRBJ2-5. TRBV21-1 is labeled a pseudogene. This CDR3 is 10 amino acids long. The CDR3: CASGSAAQYF. The CDR3 DNA follows: TGTGCCAGCGGGTCCGCGGCCCAGTACTTC.

This clonotype appeared a single time. The chain has TRBV5-6 and TRBJ2-3; D may match TRBD1 or TRBD2 (5 bases each). This CDR3 is built from 14 residues. V was clipped by 3 bases and J by 2 bases, with 10 bases between them. Germline V gives CDR1 SGHDT, CDR2 YYEEEE. The CDR3 region is CASSWGRTTDTQYF. CDR3 coding DNA: TGTGCCAGCAGCTGGGGACGGACCACAGATACGCAGTATTTT.

The chain combines TRBV5-1 with TRBJ2-7; tentatively, D is TRBD2 (6 bases). The DNA end is a closer match to TRBJ2-1, so the J assignment may be wrong. The CDR3 contains 12 residues. Germline V gene lookup returns CDR1 SGHRS and CDR2 YFSETQ. The CDR3 bases are TGCGCCAGCAGCCCAAGCGGGCAAGAGCAGTTCTTC. Residues: CASSPSGQEQFF.

This clonotype was seen more than once but under ten times. This chain joins TRBV25-1 and TRBJ2-7, with D possibly matching TRBD1 (6 bases). The V gene lost 1 base and the J gene lost 4 bases, with 14 bases spanning the gap. Germline V gives CDR1 MGHDK, CDR2 SYGVNS. The CDR3 sequence is 15 residues long. The CDR3 DNA is TGTGCCAGCAGTGAATCGGGCAGGGGTTATTACGAGCAGTACTTC. Amino acid sequence: CASSESGRGYYEQYF.

The chain carries TRBV30 and TRBJ2-1, with 9 bases lining up with TRBD1. The J call may not be correct, given that the DNA end is closer to TRBJ2-7. This CDR3 has 13 residues. Germline V CDR1 and CDR2: GTSNPN, SVGIG (reference sequence). In nucleotides, the CDR3 is TGTGCCTGGAGTACAGGGGGCTACAATGAGCAGTACTTC. Residues: CAWSTGGYNEQYF.

J is TRBJ2-1 and V is TRBV10-3, with a tentative D call TRBD1 (6 bases). This CDR3 comprises 15 residues. The germline V gene encodes CDR1 ENHRY and CDR2 SYGVKD. Between the trimmed V and J ends, which lost 6 bases and 0 bases, there was a span of 12 bases. The CDR3 is CAIRPQGSSYNEQFF. CDR3 nucleotide sequence: TGTGCCATCAGGCCCCAGGGGAGCTCCTACAATGAGCAGTTCTTC.

The rearrangement links TRBV7-2 to TRBJ2-4; D gene unclear. The CDR3 has 16 amino acids. The germline gives CDR1 SGHTA, CDR2 FQGNSA. V was trimmed by 1 base and J by 0 bases, leaving 10 bases between them. The CDR3 nucleotides read TGTGCCAGCAGCTTAGTCCGCAGTATAGCCAAAAACATTCAGTACTTC. Translation: CASSLVRSIAKNIQYF.

The DNA of the CDR3 is TGCAGTGTAGGAGTCCGCACAGATACGCAGTATTTT. It is translated as CSVGVRTDTQYF. The chain employs TRBV20-1 and TRBJ2-3, with D unclear. From germline, CDR1 is DFQATT and CDR2 SNEGSKA (reference sequence). Trimming removed 7 bases from V and 1 base from J, with 9 bases in between. This CDR3 has 12 residues.

The V and J genes are TRBV24-1 and TRBJ2-5; perhaps D is TRBD1 or TRBD2 (5 bases each). This CDR3 comprises 16 residues. Between the trimmed V and J ends, which lost 3 bases and 5 bases, there was a span of 18 bases. Germline V gene lookup returns CDR1 KGHDR and CDR2 SFDVKD. CDR3 protein: CATSDLPGAGVETQYF. The DNA for the CDR3 is TGTGCCACCAGTGATCTCCCCGGGGCAGGAGTCGAGACCCAGTACTTC.

The chain joins TRBV20-1 to TRBJ2-5, with a possible D match to TRBD1 (6 bases). Germline CDR1 DFQATT, CDR2 SNEGSKA (reference sequence). The germline V and J ends were trimmed by 2 bases and 5 bases, with 12 bases remaining between them. This CDR3 region has 13 residues. CDR3 nucleotides: TGCAGTGCTAGACCAAGGGGGTCTGAGACCCAGTACTTC. Protein: CSARPRGSETQYF.

The rearrangement joins TRBV18 to TRBJ1-2; 7 bases are shared with TRBD1. The V segment lost 9 bases and the J segment 3 bases; nucleotides outside the gene matches: 7. CDR1 and CDR2 from the germline V gene are KGHSH and LQKENI. The CDR3 spans 13 residues. CDR3 residues: CASSGTADYGYTF. CDR3 nucleotides: TGTGCCAGTTCCGGGACAGCGGACTATGGCTACACCTTC.

The rearrangement uses TRBV5-1 and TRBJ1-1; D is ambiguous. V was clipped by 5 bases and J by 0 bases, with 14 bases between them. The germline CDR1 and CDR2 sequences are SGHRS and YFSETQ. CDR3 length: 15 amino acids. In DNA, the CDR3 is TGCGCCAGCAGAGAAGGAGGAGCATTGAACACTGAAGCTTTCTTT. Protein sequence: CASREGGALNTEAFF.

This chain uses TRBV9 with TRBJ2-3; 7 positions agree with TRBD1. This CDR3 has 15 residues. Germline CDR1 reads SGDLS; CDR2 reads YYNGEE. The ends lost 0 bases at V and 6 bases at J; junction bases unmatched: 7. CDR3 sequence (DNA): TGTGCCAGCAGCGTAGGGCACAGGGGTGGGGATACGCAGTATTTT. Encoded protein: CASSVGHRGGDTQYF.

The CDR3 is CASSWEGFYEQYF. In nucleotides, the CDR3 is TGCGCCAGCAGCTGGGAGGGGTTCTACGAGCAGTACTTC. The chain joins TRBV5-1 to TRBJ2-7; 7 nucleotides line up with TRBD2. The CDR3 sequence is 13 residues long. V lost 3 bases, J lost 3 bases, and 3 bases stayed unmatched. Germline V lookup: CDR1 SGHRS, CDR2 YFSETQ.

The V call is TRBV27, the J call TRBJ1-6, with TRBD1 as a possible D gene (5 bases). The length of the CDR3 is 14 residues. V lost 8 bases to trimming and J lost 6 bases, with 14 bases between them. CDR1 is MNHEY and CDR2 is SMNVEV in the germline V gene (reference sequence). The DNA for the CDR3 is TGTGCCAGCGGCCCCGACAGACGTAATTCACCCCTCCACTTT. It is translated as CASGPDRRNSPLHF.

The chain joins TRBV12-3 or TRBV12-4 to TRBJ2-3; possible D gene TRBD2, 5 bases. The CDR3 spans 15 residues. Trimming removed 3 bases at V and 3 bases at J, with 13 bases between. In DNA, the CDR3 is TGTGCCAGCAGTTTCAGTCCCTCGGGAACAGATACGCAGTATTTT. Translated: CASSFSPSGTDTQYF.

V and J are TRBV29-1 and TRBJ2-7; 8 bases are shared with TRBD1. The end of the DNA aligns better with TRBJ2-4, so the J call may be wrong. The CDR3 is 16 residues long. The germline CDR1 and CDR2 sequences are SQVTM and ANQGSEA. CDR3: CSVGSRGQGAPDIQYF. Here the CDR3 DNA reads TGCAGCGTTGGTTCCCGAGGGCAGGGGGCGCCGGACATTCAGTACTTC.

The rearrangement uses TRBV12-3 or TRBV12-4 and TRBJ2-1; weak D call: TRBD1 (5 bases). The V end lost 5 bases, the J end lost 4 bases, and 21 bases lay between the germline ends. CDR3 size: 17 residues. The CDR3 loop is CASSPAGPASSYNEQFF. The CDR3 DNA reads TGTGCCAGCAGTCCAGCAGGGCCTGCTTCATCGTACAATGAGCAGTTCTTC.

This clonotype was observed a few times. V is TRBV7-9 and J is TRBJ2-5; 7 positions match TRBD1. The germline CDR1 and CDR2 sequences are SEHNR and FQNEAQ (reference sequence). The CDR3 is 16 amino acids. V trimming: 8 bases; J trimming: 2 bases; junction bases outside the gene matches: 14. The CDR3 coding sequence is TGTGCCAGCTCCCCTACAGGGCGGACAGGACAAGAGACCCAGTACTTC. Translating gives CASSPTGRTGQETQYF.

A few counts support this clonotype. The chain recombines TRBV27 with TRBJ2-1; tentatively, D is TRBD2 (6 bases). V was cut by 5 bases and J by 1 base, with 12 bases left in between. The CDR3 is made up of 15 amino acids. Germline V gives CDR1 MNHEY, CDR2 SMNVEV (reference sequence). In DNA form, the CDR3 reads TGTGCCAGCAGTCCTAGCGCGTGGTCCTACAATGAGCAGTTCTTC. It encodes CASSPSAWSYNEQFF.

This chain links TRBV28 with TRBJ2-7, with 7 bases matching TRBD2. The junction had 11 bases not matched to a gene; V was cut back by 2 bases and J by 10 bases. Germline CDR1 and CDR2: MDHEN and SYDVKM. This CDR3 is 14 amino acids long. The CDR3 nucleotides are TGTGCCAGCAGTTTACGTGGCGGGAGCCGGCCCCAGTACTTC. Translation: CASSLRGGSRPQYF.

This chain connects TRBV7-9 to TRBJ2-7; D could derive from TRBD1 or TRBD2 (5 bases each). Germline V CDR1 and CDR2: SEHNR, FQNEAQ (reference sequence). This CDR3 contains 14 residues. Trimming took 5 bases from V and 2 from J, leaving 13 bases between them. In DNA form, the CDR3 reads TGTGCCAGCAGCCCCTCTGGGACCGCCTACGAGCAGTACTTC. Residues: CASSPSGTAYEQYF.

This clonotype turned up a few times. The rearrangement joins TRBV29-1 to TRBJ1-2; 7 nucleotides line up with TRBD1. The V gene end was trimmed by 5 bases and the J gene end by 3 bases; junction bases not matched to a gene: 3. The CDR3 is made up of 12 amino acids. CDR1 is SQVTM, CDR2 ANQGSEA, per germline. In DNA, the CDR3 is TGCAGCGTTAACAGGGGCGACTATGGCTACACCTTC. This gives the protein CSVNRGDYGYTF.

In DNA, the CDR3 is TGTGCCAGCAGCCCTTGGACAGATACGCAGTATTTT. Encoded protein: CASSPWTDTQYF. The chain employs TRBV7-2 and TRBJ2-3; D remains ambiguous. V lost 5 bases, J lost 3 bases, and 6 bases lay in between. The germline CDR1 and CDR2 sequences are SGHTA and FQGNSA. The CDR3 length is 12 residues. Together with reference TRBV7-2 and TRBJ2-3, the CDR3 gives the full variable domain: GAGVSQSPSNKVTEKGKDVELRCDPISGHTALYWYRQSLGQGLEFLIYFQGNSAPDKSGLPSDRFSAERTGGSVSTLTIQRTQQEDSAVYLCASSPWTDTQYFGPGTRLTVL.

The rearrangement joins TRBV20-1 to TRBJ2-1; TRBD2 matches at 9 bases. Germline values: CDR1 DFQATT, CDR2 SNEGSKA (reference sequence). This CDR3 is built from 15 residues. V shed 3 bases, J shed 4 bases, and the junction held 7 bases outside the gene matches. The CDR3 nucleotides read TGCAGTGCTAGTTTGGGGACTAGCTGGTACAATGAGCAGTTCTTC. This encodes CSASLGTSWYNEQFF.

This chain uses TRBV20-1 with TRBJ2-1, with 10 bases that match TRBD2. CDR3 length: 13 amino acids. Germline V CDR1 and CDR2: DFQATT, SNEGSKA (reference sequence). Trimming took 3 bases from V and 10 from J; bases not matched to a gene: 6. The CDR3 DNA follows: TGCAGTGCTAGGGCTAGCGGGAGACCGGAGCAGTTCTTC. Its protein product is CSARASGRPEQFF.

The chain uses TRBV9 and TRBJ2-1; 8 bases match TRBD2. V lost 0 bases to trimming and J lost 4 bases; unmatched junction nucleotides: 9. The V gene's germline CDR1 is SGDLS and CDR2 YYNGEE. CDR3 size: 17 residues. The CDR3, as DNA: TGTGCCAGCAGCGTAGGGGTGGGACTAGGAGGGTACAATGAGCAGTTCTTC. It yields the protein CASSVGVGLGGYNEQFF.

Comment on this clonotype: Since a much larger clone is just one base distant, this may be a read error. V is TRBV20-1 and J is TRBJ1-1; D gene unclear. This CDR3 region has 15 residues. Germline CDR1 DFQATT, CDR2 SNEGSKA (reference sequence). V lost 1 base, J lost 5 bases, and 17 bases lay in between. The CDR3, as DNA: TGCAGTGCTAGAGGTCGAGGTCGCAGAGGGACTGAAGCTTTCTTT. Encoded protein: CSARGRGRRGTEAFF.

This clonotype was observed a few times. A much larger clone differs by one base, so this may be a read error. V gene TRBV20-1 combines with J gene TRBJ2-5; 7 positions agree with TRBD2. V lost 2 bases to trimming and J lost 11 bases; unmatched junction nucleotides: 17. This CDR3 is built from 15 residues. Looked up from germline, CDR1 is DFQATT and CDR2 is SNEGSKA (reference sequence). CDR3 DNA sequence: TGCAGTGCTAGAAAGGCGGGAGTTTCCTCCAATGAGCAGTACTTC. Translated, it gives CSARKAGVSSNEQYF.

This clonotype occurred a few times. The rearrangement joins TRBV29-1 to TRBJ1-3; D may be TRBD1 (5 bases). Trimming removed 8 bases at V and 0 bases at J, with 14 bases between. Germline V gives CDR1 SQVTM, CDR2 ANQGSEA. There are 14 residues in the CDR3. CDR3 nucleotide sequence: TGCAGCTTTTCTCGGGGGAGCTCTGGAAACACCATATATTTT. This codes for CSFSRGSSGNTIYF.

The V call is TRBV14, the J call TRBJ2-1, with D possibly TRBD2 on 6 matching bases. Germline V gene lookup returns CDR1 SGHDN and CDR2 FVKESK. With 3 bases removed from V and 14 bases from J, the gap between germline ends came to 11 bases. The CDR3 is made up of 11 amino acids. CDR3 amino acids: CASSQTRYEFF. The CDR3, as DNA: TGTGCCAGCAGCCAGACTAGATATGAGTTCTTC.

The J gene is TRBJ2-3, the V gene TRBV6-5, with 9 bases matching TRBD1. J lost 2 bases, V lost 0 bases, and 3 bases had no gene match. The germline gives CDR1 MNHEY, CDR2 SVGAGI. The CDR3 runs to 16 residues. In DNA, the CDR3 is TGTGCCAGCAGTTACTCACAGGGGGCTTTCACAGATACGCAGTATTTT. It codes for CASSYSQGAFTDTQYF.